This T cell receptor (beta chain) appears in the sequencing data of a study of blood T cell repertoires in COVID-19. The wider study: Samples representing acute and convalescent COVID-19 were sourced from the United States, Italy and Spain. PBMCs, B-cell-depleted T cells, or T cells were the source of the cDNA or gDNA that made up the material.

Only in-frame clones appear in the TCRdb table, and some are missing; sequencing was by immunoSEQ multiplex PCR. The sample consists of roughly 220,000 clones, 81% of them appearing once. Seattle researchers signed up patients amid active infection and tracked them longitudinally. The CDR3 runs 15 residues. V was pared by 1 base and J by 6 bases, with 5 bases of the junction left unmatched. From germline, CDR1 is LGHNA and CDR2 YNFKEQ. The TCR was taken from a woman older than 75 with COVID-19, enrolled during active disease. The specimen was peripheral blood. The chain carries TRBV4-2 and TRBJ1-5; 8 nucleotides match TRBD1. CDR3 residues: CASSQVGQGGQPQHF. DNA for the CDR3: TGTGCCAGCAGCCAAGTTGGACAGGGAGGTCAGCCCCAGCATTTT.